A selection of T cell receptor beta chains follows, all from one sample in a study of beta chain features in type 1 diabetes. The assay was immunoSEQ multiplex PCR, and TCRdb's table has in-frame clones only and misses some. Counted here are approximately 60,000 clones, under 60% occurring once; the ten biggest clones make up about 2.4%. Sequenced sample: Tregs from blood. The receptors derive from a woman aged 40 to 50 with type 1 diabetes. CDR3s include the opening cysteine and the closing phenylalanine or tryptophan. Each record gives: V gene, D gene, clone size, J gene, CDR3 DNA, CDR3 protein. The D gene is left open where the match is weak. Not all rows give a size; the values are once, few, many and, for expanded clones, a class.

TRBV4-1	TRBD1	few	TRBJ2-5	TGCGCCAGCAGCCCCCGGGACAGGACTACAGAGCAGTACTTC	CASSPRDRTTEQYF
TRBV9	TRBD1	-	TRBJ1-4	TGTGCCAGCAGCGGACAGGGTGACCCTGAAAAACTGTTTTTT	CASSGQGDPEKLFF
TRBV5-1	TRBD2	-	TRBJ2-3	TGCGCCAGCGCGGGGCGGGAGGGCCTCACAGATACGCAGTATTTT	CASAGREGLTDTQYF
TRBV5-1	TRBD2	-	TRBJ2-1	TGCGCCAGCAGCCTAGCGGGAGTCGATGAGCAGTTCTTC	CASSLAGVDEQFF
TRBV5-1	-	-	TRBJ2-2	TGCGCCAGCAGCCTTAGTAGCGGTCCGGCCGGGGAGCTGTTTTTT	CASSLSSGPAGELFF
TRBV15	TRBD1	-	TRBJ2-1	TGTGCCACCAGTGTGGGACAGGAGGATTACAATGAGCAGTTCTTC	CATSVGQEDYNEQFF
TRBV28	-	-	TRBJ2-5	TGTGCCAGCAGTTTAGGGGCCTCCTTCACCAGGGAGACCCAGTACTTC	CASSLGASFTRETQYF
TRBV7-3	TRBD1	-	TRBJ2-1	TGTGCCAGCAGTCCAGGGGGTTCCTACAATGAGCAGTTCTTC	CASSPGGSYNEQFF
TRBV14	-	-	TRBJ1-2	TGTGCCAGCAGCCAAGTGGGTGCGGGGGGCTACACCTTC	CASSQVGAGGYTF
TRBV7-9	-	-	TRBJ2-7	TGTGCCAGCAGCTTCAAGGGAGAAGGCTACGAGCAGTACTTC	CASSFKGEGYEQYF
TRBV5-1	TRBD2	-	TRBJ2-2	TGCGCCAGCAGCGGGGGGGCTAGCGGGGCCACCGGGGAGCTGTTTTTT	CASSGGASGATGELFF
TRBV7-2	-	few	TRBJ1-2	TGTGCCAGCAGCCTTGGGGGGGCGCCGGGCTACACCTTC	CASSLGGAPGYTF
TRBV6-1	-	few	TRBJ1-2	TGTGCCAGCAGGACATACGAGGGAGATAACTATGGCTACACCTTC	CASRTYEGDNYGYTF
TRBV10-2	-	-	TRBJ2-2	TGCGCCAGCAGTGAGTCCTCAGGGTTCGGGGAGCTGTTTTTT	CASSESSGFGELFF
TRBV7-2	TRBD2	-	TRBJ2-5	TGTGCCAGCAGCCCTACTCCAGGACTCGGGGGGGAGACCCAGTACTTC	CASSPTPGLGGETQYF
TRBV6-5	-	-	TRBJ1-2	TGTGCCAGCAGTTACGACCAGGGGAATGGCTACACCTTC	CASSYDQGNGYTF
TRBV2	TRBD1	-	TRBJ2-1	TGTGCCAGCAGTGGGCGGGACAGGGGTTTCAGTGAGCAGTTCTTC	CASSGRDRGFSEQFF
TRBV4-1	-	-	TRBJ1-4	TGCGCCAGCAGCCAAGCGGGGTTTGCTGAAAAACTGTTTTTT	CASSQAGFAEKLFF
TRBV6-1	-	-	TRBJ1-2	TGTGCCAGCAGTGTGTGGAGGGGTAACTATGGCTACACCTTC	CASSVWRGNYGYTF
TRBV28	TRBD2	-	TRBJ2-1	TGTGCCAGCAGCCCCGGGGGGGAGCCCTACAATGAGCAGTTCTTC	CASSPGGEPYNEQFF
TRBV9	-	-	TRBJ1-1	TGTGCCAGCACACTGGGGGGGGGTGGCACTGAAGCTTTCTTT	CASTLGGGGTEAFF
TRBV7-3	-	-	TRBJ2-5	TGTGCCAGCAGCTTGACTCCGAAAGAGACCCAGTACTTC	CASSLTPKETQYF
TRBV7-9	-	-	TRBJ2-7	TGTGCCAGCAGCCAACCCAGGGGCGAGCAGTACTTC	CASSQPRGEQYF
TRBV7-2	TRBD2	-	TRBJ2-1	TGTGCCAGCAGCCCACCAGGACGGGGGGGGAGGGATGAGCAGTTCTTC	CASSPPGRGGRDEQFF
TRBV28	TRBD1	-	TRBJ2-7	TGTGCCAGCAGCACACAGGGGGCTCGTTCCGAGCAGTACTTC	CASSTQGARSEQYF
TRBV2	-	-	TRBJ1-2	TGTGCCAGCAGTCCCTATAACTATGGCTACACCTTC	CASSPYNYGYTF
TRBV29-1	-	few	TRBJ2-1	TGCAGCGTTGCCCTGGGGCGTGGCGATGAGCAGTTCTTC	CSVALGRGDEQFF
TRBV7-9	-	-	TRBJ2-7	TGTGCCAGCAGCGGTCGGGACTCAAACTACGAGCAGTACTTC	CASSGRDSNYEQYF
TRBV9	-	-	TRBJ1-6	TGTGCCAGCAGGAGGGGGGGTGGGAATTCACCCCTCCACTTT	CASRRGGGNSPLHF
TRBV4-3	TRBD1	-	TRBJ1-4	TGCGCCAGCAGCTCCCGGGACAGGGGAGGAAAACTGTTTTTT	CASSSRDRGGKLFF
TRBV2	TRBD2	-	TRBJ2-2	TGTGCCAGCAGTTGGGGCGGGAGGGCCGGTCCCGGGGAGCTGTTTTTT	CASSWGGRAGPGELFF
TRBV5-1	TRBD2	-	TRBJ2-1	TGCGCCAGCAGCGAACTAGCGGGATACAATGAGCAGTTCTTC	CASSELAGYNEQFF
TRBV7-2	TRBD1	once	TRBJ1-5	TGTGCCAGCAGCTTAGGGACAGGGGGCAATCAGCCCCAGCATTTT	CASSLGTGGNQPQHF
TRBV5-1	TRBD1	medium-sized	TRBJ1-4	TGCGCCAGCAGCTTGGGGGCACAGGGGGCTCACGAAAAACTGTTTTTT	CASSLGAQGAHEKLFF
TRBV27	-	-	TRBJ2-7	TGTGCCAGCAGTCGGACAGCTTCCTACGAGCAGTACTTC	CASSRTASYEQYF
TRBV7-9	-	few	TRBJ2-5	TGTGCCAGCAGCTTGATCGGGAAAGAGACCCAGTACTTC	CASSLIGKETQYF
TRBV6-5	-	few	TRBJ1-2	TGTGCCAGCAGTTACAATGTGGCGGACACCTATGGCTACACCTTC	CASSYNVADTYGYTF
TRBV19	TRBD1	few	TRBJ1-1	TGTGCCAGTAGTACCGACAGGGGGCTGGGCGCTGAAGCTTTCTTT	CASSTDRGLGAEAFF
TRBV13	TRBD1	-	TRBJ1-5	TGTGCCAGCAGCAAAAATTCAGGGACAGTAAGCAATCAGCCCCAGCATTTT	CASSKNSGTVSNQPQHF
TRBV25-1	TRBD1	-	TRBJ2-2	TGTGCCAGCAGGGGACAGGGAGGGATCGGGGAGCTGTTTTTT	CASRGQGGIGELFF
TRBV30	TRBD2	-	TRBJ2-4	TGTGCCTGGAGTCCGGGACTAGCGACAAACATTCAGTACTTC	CAWSPGLATNIQYF
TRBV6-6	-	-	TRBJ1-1	TGTGCCAGCAGCTCCCTCGGAGGGTTCACTGAAGCTTTCTTT	CASSSLGGFTEAFF
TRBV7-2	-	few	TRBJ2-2	TGTGCCAGTCCGGGGAGGAAGGGGGAGCTGTTTTTT	CASPGRKGELFF
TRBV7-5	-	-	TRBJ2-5	TGTGCCAGCAGCTTGACTAGCGGCGGGGCCCAGTACTTC	CASSLTSGGAQYF
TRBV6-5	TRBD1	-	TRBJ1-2	TGTGCCAGCAGTTACTCGTCCCAGGGGGCAAGAGGCTACACCTTC	CASSYSSQGARGYTF
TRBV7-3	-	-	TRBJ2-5	TGTGCCAGCAGCTTAAGCGGAGGGACCCAGTACTTC	CASSLSGGTQYF
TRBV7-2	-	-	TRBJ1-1	TGTGCCAGCAGCTTAGTAGGGGGGGCGGACACTGAAGCTTTCTTT	CASSLVGGADTEAFF